The T cell receptor beta chain under discussion was sequenced for a study of human T cells and chemical hapten exposure. This CDR3 spans 15 amino acids. The V gene's germline CDR1 is SEHNR and CDR2 FQNEAQ (reference sequence). V lost 5 bases to trimming and J lost 2 bases, with 15 bases between them. The library put unique molecular identifiers onto individual cDNA molecules. The authors' processing: With a range of roughly 23,224 to 690,600, the median per sample was 95,638 TCRs. TCRdb re-analysed the RACE reads in MiXCR, keeping a single row per CDR3 protein. V and J calls and clone size were set by TCRdb, not the authors. The top ten hold 1% to 1.2% of the sample, which has approximately 86,000 distinct CDR3 sequences, about 11% seen once. This clonotype was recorded at least ten times. As to time point: patch test 3, about 24 weeks after DPC sensitization. Treatment defined: therapeutic diphenylcyclopropenone sensitization with weekly scalp DPC. Donors were 18 to 70-year-old alopecia patients suitable for DPC. Unfractionated whole blood yielded the extracted total RNA.

The clonotype originates from a woman in her twenties or thirties with alopecia areata. Some clones in this sample may be carry-over from other donors' samples. This sample comprised whole blood, obtained in connection with sensitization to the hapten diphenylcyclopropenone (DPC). The V call is TRBV7-9, the J call TRBJ2-5; possibly TRBD2 for D (6 bases). The CDR3 loop is CASSVRLGGQETQYF. As DNA, the CDR3 is TGTGCCAGCAGCGTACGATTGGGGGGTCAAGAGACCCAGTACTTC.